This paragraph covers one T cell receptor (beta chain) sequence. Deletions cut 2 bases from V and 2 bases from J, with 7 bases between. Germline CDR1 and CDR2: MNHNY and SVGAGI (reference sequence). This CDR3 is built from 14 residues. The source of the sample is a study of T cell changes during pregnancy in multiple sclerosis. The data were produced by immunoSEQ multiplex PCR, yet TCRdb's version contains in-frame clones alone and is incomplete. The sample consists of over 70,000 clones, around 94% of them appearing once. This sample comprised peripheral blood, obtained in the third trimester of pregnancy. The receptor's source is a female donor with multiple sclerosis, enrolled in a pregnancy study. The V call is TRBV6-6, the J call TRBJ2-1; a possible D gene is TRBD2 (5 bases). The CDR3 region is CASSYGGAYNEQFF. Written as DNA, the CDR3 is TGTGCCAGCAGTTACGGAGGTGCCTACAATGAGCAGTTCTTC.